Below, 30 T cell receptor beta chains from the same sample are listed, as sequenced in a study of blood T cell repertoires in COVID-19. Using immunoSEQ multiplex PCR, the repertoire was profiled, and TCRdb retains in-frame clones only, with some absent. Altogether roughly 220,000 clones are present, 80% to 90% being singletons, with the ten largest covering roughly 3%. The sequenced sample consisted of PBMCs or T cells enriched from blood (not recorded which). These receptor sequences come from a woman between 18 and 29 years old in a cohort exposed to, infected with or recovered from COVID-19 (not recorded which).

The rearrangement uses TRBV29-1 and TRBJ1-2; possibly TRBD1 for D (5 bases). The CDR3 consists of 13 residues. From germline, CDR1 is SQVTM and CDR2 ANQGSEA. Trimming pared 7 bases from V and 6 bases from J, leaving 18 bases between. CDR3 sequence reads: CSASPDIPDGYTF. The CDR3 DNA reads TGCAGCGCCTCTCCGGACATACCGGATGGCTACACCTTC. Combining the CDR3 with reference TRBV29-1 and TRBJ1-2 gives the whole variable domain SAVISQKPSRDICQRGTSLTIQCQVDSQVTMMFWYRQQPGQSLTLIATANQGSEATYESGFVIDKFPISRPNLTFSTLTVSNMSPEDSSIYLCSASPDIPDGYTFGSGTRLTVV.

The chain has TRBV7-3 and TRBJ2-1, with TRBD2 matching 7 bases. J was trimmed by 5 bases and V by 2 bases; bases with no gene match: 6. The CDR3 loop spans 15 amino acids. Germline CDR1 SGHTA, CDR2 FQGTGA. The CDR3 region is CASSLASGADNEQFF. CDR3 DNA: TGTGCCAGCAGCTTAGCCAGCGGGGCCGACAATGAGCAGTTCTTC.

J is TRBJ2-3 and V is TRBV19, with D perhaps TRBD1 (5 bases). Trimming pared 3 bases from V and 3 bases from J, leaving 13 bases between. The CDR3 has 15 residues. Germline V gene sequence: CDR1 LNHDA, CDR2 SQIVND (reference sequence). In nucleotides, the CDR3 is TGTGCCAGTAGTATTCGGCGACAGCAGACAGATACGCAGTATTTT. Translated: CASSIRRQQTDTQYF.

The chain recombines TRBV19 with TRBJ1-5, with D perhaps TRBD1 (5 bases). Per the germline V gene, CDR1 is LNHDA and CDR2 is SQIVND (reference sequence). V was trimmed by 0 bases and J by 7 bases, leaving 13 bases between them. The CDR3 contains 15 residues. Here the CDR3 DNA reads TGTGCCAGTAGTATAGAATCGGGGGGGAGGCAGCCCCAGCATTTT. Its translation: CASSIESGGRQPQHF.

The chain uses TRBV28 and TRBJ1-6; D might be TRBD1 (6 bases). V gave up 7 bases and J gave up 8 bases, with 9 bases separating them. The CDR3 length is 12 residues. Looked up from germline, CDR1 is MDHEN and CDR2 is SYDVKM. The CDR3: CASKQGYSPLHF. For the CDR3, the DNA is TGTGCCAGCAAACAGGGATATTCACCCCTCCACTTT.

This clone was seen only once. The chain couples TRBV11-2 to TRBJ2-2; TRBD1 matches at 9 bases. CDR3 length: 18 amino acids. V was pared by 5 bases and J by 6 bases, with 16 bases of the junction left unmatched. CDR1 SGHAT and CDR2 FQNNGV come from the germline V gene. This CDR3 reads CASSLRNRGPHNSGELFF. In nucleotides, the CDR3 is TGTGCCAGCAGCCTACGCAACAGGGGGCCCCACAATTCCGGGGAGCTGTTTTTT.

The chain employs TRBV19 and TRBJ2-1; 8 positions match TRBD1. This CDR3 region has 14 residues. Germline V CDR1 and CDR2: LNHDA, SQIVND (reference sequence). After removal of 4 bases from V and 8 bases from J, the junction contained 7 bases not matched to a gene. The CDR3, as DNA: TGTGCCAGTAGTAACAGGGGGTTGGATGATGAGCAGTTCTTC. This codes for CASSNRGLDDEQFF.

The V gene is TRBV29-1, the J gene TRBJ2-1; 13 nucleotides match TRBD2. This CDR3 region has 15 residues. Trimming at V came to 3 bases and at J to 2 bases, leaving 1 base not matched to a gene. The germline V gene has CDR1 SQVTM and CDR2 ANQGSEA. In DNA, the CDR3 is TGCAGCGTTGAGGGGACTAGCGGGGCCTACAATGAGCAGTTCTTC. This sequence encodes CSVEGTSGAYNEQFF.

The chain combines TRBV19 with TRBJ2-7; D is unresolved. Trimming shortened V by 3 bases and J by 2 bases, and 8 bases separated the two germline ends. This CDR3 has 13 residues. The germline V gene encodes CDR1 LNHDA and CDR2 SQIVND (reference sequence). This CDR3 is CASSITSAYEQYF. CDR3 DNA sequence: TGTGCCAGTAGTATTACCAGCGCCTACGAGCAGTACTTC.

Here the CDR3 DNA reads TGTGCCAGCAGTTTAAATAGAGGATACACCTTC. Residues: CASSLNRGYTF. The chain employs TRBV28 and TRBJ1-2; no definite D call. Trimming removed 2 bases from V and 11 bases from J, with 9 bases in between. Germline values: CDR1 MDHEN, CDR2 SYDVKM. The CDR3 covers 11 residues.

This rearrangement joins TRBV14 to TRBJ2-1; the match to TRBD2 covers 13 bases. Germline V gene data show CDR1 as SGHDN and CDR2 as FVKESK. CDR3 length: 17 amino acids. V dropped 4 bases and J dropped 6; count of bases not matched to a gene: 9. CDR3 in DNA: TGTGCCAGCAGCCGCCAAGCCGGACTAGCGGGAGCCAATGAGCAGTTCTTC. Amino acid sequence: CASSRQAGLAGANEQFF.

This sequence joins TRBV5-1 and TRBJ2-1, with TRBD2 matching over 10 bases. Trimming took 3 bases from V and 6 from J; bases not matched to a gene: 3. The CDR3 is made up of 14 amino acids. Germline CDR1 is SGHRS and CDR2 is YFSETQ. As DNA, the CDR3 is TGCGCCAGCAGCTCTGCTAGCGGGAGCAATGAGCAGTTCTTC. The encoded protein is CASSSASGSNEQFF.

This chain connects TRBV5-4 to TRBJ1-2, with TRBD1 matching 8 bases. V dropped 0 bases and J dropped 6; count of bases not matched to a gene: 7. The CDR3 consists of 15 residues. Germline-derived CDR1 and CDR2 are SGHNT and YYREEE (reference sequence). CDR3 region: CASSLVRGQAHGYTF. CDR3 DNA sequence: TGTGCCAGCAGCTTGGTTAGGGGACAGGCTCATGGCTACACCTTC.

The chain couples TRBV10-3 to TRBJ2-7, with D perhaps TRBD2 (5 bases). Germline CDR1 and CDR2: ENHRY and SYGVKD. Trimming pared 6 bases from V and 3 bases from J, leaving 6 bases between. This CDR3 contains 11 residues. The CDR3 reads CAIRAGYEQYF. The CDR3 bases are TGTGCCATCAGGGCGGGCTACGAGCAGTACTTC.

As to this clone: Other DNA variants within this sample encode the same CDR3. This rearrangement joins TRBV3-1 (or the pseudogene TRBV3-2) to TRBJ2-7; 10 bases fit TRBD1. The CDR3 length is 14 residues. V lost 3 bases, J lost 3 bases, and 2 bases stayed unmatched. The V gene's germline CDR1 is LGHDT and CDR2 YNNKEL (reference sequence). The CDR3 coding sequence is TGTGCCAGCAGCCAGGGACAGGGGTTCTACGAGCAGTACTTC. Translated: CASSQGQGFYEQYF.

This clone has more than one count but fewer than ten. Here the CDR3 reads CASSVGDAEAFF. DNA for the CDR3: TGTGCCAGCAGTGTGGGAGACGCTGAAGCTTTCTTT. The rearrangement links TRBV2 to TRBJ1-1; the D is unclear. This CDR3 comprises 12 residues. Germline-derived CDR1 and CDR2 are SNHLY and FYNNEI. With 4 bases removed from V and 6 bases from J, the gap between germline ends came to 9 bases.

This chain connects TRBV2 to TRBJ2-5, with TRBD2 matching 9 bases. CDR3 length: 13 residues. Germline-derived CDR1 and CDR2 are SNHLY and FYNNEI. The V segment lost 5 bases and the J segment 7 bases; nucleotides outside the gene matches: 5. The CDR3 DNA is TGTGCCAGCAGTACAGCGGGGGGTTGGACCCAGTACTTC. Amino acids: CASSTAGGWTQYF.

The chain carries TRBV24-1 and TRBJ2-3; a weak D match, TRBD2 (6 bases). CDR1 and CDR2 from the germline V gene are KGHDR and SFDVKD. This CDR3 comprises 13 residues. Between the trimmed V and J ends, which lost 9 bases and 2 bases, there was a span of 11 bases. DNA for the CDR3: TGTGCCACCGAAGGCGGGATCACAGATACGCAGTATTTT. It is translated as CATEGGITDTQYF.

CDR3 nucleotide sequence: TGTGCCAGCAGCCAAGGGCTAGGTCCCTACAATGAGCAGTTCTTC. Translated: CASSQGLGPYNEQFF. The V gene is TRBV3-1 (or the pseudogene TRBV3-2), the J gene TRBJ2-1; D is unclear. The CDR3 has 15 amino acids. The ends were cut back, 1 base at V and 2 bases at J, with 9 bases in the middle. The V gene's germline CDR1 is LGHDT and CDR2 YNNKEL (reference sequence).

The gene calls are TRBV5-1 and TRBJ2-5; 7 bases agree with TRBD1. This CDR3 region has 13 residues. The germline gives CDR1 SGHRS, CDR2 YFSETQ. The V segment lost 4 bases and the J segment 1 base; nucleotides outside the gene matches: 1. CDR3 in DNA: TGCGCCAGCAGCGGGACAGTCCAAGAGACCCAGTACTTC. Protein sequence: CASSGTVQETQYF.

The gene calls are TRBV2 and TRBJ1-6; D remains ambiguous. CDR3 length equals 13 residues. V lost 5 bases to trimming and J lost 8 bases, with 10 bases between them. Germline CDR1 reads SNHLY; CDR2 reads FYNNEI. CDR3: CASSFRIYSPLHF. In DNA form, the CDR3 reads TGTGCCAGCAGTTTTAGAATCTATTCACCCCTCCACTTT.

The DNA of the CDR3 is TGTGCCAGCAGTCCCGACTGGGACTATGAGCAGTTCTTC. It codes for CASSPDWDYEQFF. The chain couples TRBV12-3 or TRBV12-4 to TRBJ2-1; possibly TRBD2 for D (6 bases). With 5 bases removed from V and 8 bases from J, the gap between germline ends came to 13 bases. The CDR3 runs 13 residues.

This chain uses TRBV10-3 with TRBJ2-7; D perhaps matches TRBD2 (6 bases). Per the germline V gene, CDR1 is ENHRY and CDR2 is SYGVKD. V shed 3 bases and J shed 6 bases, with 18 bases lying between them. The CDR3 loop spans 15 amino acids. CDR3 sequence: CAISDSLGGMGEQYF. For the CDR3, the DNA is TGTGCCATCAGTGACAGTCTCGGCGGGATGGGCGAGCAGTACTTC.

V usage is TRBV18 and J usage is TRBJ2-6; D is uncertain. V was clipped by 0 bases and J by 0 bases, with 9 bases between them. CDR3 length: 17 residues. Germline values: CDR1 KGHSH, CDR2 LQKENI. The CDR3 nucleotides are TGTGCCAGCTCACCACCCGGCAGGCCCTCTGGGGCCAACGTCCTGACTTTC. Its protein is CASSPPGRPSGANVLTF.

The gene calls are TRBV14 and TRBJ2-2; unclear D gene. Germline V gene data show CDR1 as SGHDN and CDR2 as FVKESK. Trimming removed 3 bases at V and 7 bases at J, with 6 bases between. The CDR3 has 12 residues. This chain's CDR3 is CASSHRIGELFF. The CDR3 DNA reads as TGTGCCAGCAGCCACCGTATCGGGGAGCTGTTTTTT.

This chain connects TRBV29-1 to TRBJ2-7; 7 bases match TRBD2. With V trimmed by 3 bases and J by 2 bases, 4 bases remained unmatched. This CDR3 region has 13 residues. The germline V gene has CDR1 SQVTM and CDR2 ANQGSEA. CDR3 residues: CSVDGGEAYEQYF. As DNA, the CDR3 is TGCAGCGTTGATGGGGGGGAAGCCTACGAGCAGTACTTC.

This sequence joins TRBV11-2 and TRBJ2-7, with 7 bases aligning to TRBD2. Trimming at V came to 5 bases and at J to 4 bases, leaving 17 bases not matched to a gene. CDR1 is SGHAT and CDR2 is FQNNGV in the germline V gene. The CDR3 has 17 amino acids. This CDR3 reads CASSPTGGWSGQYEQYF. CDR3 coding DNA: TGTGCCAGCAGCCCAACCGGGGGGTGGTCGGGCCAATACGAGCAGTACTTC.

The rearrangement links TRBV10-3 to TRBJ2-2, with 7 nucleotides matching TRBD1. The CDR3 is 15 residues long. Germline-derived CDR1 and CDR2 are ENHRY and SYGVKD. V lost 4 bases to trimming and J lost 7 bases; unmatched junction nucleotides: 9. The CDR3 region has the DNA TGTGCCATCAGTGGACAGACAGGGAGTCTCGGGGAGCTGTTTTTT. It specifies CAISGQTGSLGELFF.

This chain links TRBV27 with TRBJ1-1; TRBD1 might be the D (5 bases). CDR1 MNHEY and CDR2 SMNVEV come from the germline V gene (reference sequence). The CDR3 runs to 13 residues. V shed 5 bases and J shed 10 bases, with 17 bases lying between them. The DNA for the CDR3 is TGTGCCAGCAGTACGTTGCAAGGGGTCCGAGCTTTCTTT. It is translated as CASSTLQGVRAFF.

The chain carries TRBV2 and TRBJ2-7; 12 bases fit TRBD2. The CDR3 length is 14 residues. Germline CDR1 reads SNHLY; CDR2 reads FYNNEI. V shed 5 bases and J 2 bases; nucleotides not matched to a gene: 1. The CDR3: CASSSSGGAYEQYF. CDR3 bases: TGTGCCAGCAGTTCTAGCGGGGGGGCCTACGAGCAGTACTTC.